This T cell receptor (beta chain) was sequenced during a study of radiotherapy plus CTLA-4 blockade in lung cancer. From germline, CDR1 is MNHNS and CDR2 SASEGT. CDR3 length: 13 amino acids. Trimming took 4 bases from V and 4 from J, leaving 8 bases between them. The method was immunoSEQ multiplex PCR; TCRdb's version includes in-frame clones alone and lacks a portion of them. The sample has about 62,000 clones, about 72% seen once. The sequencing used peripheral blood, collected from a patient treated with radiotherapy plus ipilimumab. The clonotype comes from a human donor with non-small cell lung cancer who had a complete response to radiotherapy plus ipilimumab. The chain links TRBV6-1 to TRBJ2-1, with D unclear. The CDR3 DNA reads as TGTGCCAGCAGTGCATCAGGTTACAATGAGCAGTTCTTC. Translation: CASSASGYNEQFF.